The 5 T cell receptor beta chains listed next were all sequenced from one sample in a study of T cells in narcolepsy. Clones were read by immunoSEQ multiplex PCR, and TCRdb kept only the in-frame ones, dropping some. The sample lists 20,000 to 25,000 clones; roughly 86% were seen once. Material: CD45RA- memory CD4+ T cells from PBMCs. Receptor source: a human donor with narcolepsy.

The chain carries TRBV6-4 and TRBJ2-2, with D hard to call. The CDR3 consists of 14 residues. CDR1 and CDR2 from the germline V gene are MRHNA and SNTAGT. Trimming took off 4 bases at V and 1 base at J, with 7 bases between the two ends. The CDR3 here is CASSGDQNTGELFF. Here the CDR3 DNA reads TGTGCCAGCAGTGGTGACCAGAACACCGGGGAGCTGTTTTTT.

The rearrangement uses TRBV28 and TRBJ1-4; D gene uncertain. This CDR3 is built from 14 residues. CDR1 is MDHEN, CDR2 SYDVKM, per germline. V was clipped by 2 bases and J by 6 bases, with 10 bases between them. CDR3 nucleotide sequence: TGTGCCAGCAGTTTAGGGTTTGTTGATGAAAAACTGTTTTTT. Residues: CASSLGFVDEKLFF.

The chain uses TRBV19 and TRBJ1-5; D remains ambiguous. From germline, CDR1 is LNHDA and CDR2 SQIVND (reference sequence). The CDR3 consists of 14 residues. This CDR3 is CASEGRSFNQPQHF. The CDR3 DNA is TGTGCTTCCGAAGGCAGATCATTCAATCAGCCCCAGCATTTT.

The chain couples TRBV9 to TRBJ2-5; D is unclear. V lost 2 bases and J lost 5, with 13 bases in between. Germline CDR1 and CDR2: SGDLS and YYNGEE. The CDR3 totals 14 residues. DNA for the CDR3: TGTGCCAGCAGCGTTTTGGCTCGGCCGGAGACCCAGTACTTC. Its translation: CASSVLARPETQYF.

CDR3 sequence: CASSLVLDTDTQYF. In nucleotides, the CDR3 is TGCGCCAGCAGCTTGGTCCTGGACACAGATACGCAGTATTTT. The chain combines TRBV5-1 with TRBJ2-3; D remains ambiguous. The germline gives CDR1 SGHRS, CDR2 YFSETQ. The V end was cut by 0 bases, the J end by 2 bases, with 7 bases between. This CDR3 region has 14 residues.